The sequence of this T cell receptor (beta chain) was determined in a study of control samples from healthy donors and cancer patients. Libraries were prepared by immunoSEQ multiplex PCR; TCRdb keeps only in-frame clonotypes and omits some of them. The data show 90,000 to 100,000 clones, about 80% seen once. This CDR3 is 17 amino acids long. The germline V gene encodes CDR1 LNHDA and CDR2 SQIVND (reference sequence). The junction had 10 bases not matched to a gene; V was cut back by 4 bases and J by 2 bases. Input material: blood. The chain carries TRBV19 and TRBJ1-5; 8 nucleotides line up with TRBD1. The source is a young woman in good health. The CDR3 bases are TGTGCCAGTAGTAAACGGACAGGGTTCGATGGCAATCAGCCCCAGCATTTT. Translating it yields CASSKRTGFDGNQPQHF.